This T cell receptor beta chain originates from a study of blood T cell repertoires in COVID-19. The CDR3 extends over 15 amino acids. Trimming took 0 bases from V and 2 from J; bases not matched to a gene: 2. The V gene's germline CDR1 is MNHNS and CDR2 SASEGT. Assay: immunoSEQ multiplex PCR; the TCRdb copy retains only in-frame clones and omits some. The repertoire holds some 59,000 clones, about four fifths seen once, with about 5.4% in the top ten. The sample consisted of peripheral blood. The V gene is TRBV6-1, the J gene TRBJ2-7; 9 positions agree with TRBD1. This sequence originates from a woman in her sixties or seventies with acute or convalescent COVID-19. CDR3: CASSEAGTGTYEQYF. CDR3 coding DNA: TGTGCCAGCAGTGAAGCAGGGACAGGGACCTACGAGCAGTACTTC.